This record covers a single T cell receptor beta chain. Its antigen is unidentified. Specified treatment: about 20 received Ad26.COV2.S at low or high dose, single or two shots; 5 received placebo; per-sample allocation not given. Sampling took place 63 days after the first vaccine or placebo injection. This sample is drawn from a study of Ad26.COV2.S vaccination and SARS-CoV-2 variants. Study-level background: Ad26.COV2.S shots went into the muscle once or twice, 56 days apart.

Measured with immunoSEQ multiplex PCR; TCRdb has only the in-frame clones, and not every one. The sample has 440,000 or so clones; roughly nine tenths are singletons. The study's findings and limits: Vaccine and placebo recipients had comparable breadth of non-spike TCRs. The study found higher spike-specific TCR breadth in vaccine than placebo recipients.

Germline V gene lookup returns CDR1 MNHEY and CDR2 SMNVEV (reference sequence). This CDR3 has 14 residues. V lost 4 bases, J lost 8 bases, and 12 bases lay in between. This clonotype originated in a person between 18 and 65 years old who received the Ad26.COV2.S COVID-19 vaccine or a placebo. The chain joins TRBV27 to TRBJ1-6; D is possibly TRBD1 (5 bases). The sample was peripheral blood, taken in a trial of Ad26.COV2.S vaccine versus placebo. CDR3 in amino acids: CASSSGTVYSPLHF. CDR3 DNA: TGTGCCAGCAGTTCTGGGACCGTTTATTCACCCCTCCACTTT.